This TCR beta chain was profiled in a study of T-cell memory formation after mild COVID-19. Study conclusions and caveats: CD4+ contracting clones were found mainly in CM and EM, and CD8+ ones in EMRA.

V was clipped by 3 bases and J by 5 bases; unmatched bases: 10. Per the germline V gene, CDR1 is MGHRA and CDR2 is YSYEKL. This CDR3 contains 16 residues. As for this clonotype: The antigen is not known.

The 5'RACE method, run with constant-segment primers, produced TCR alpha and TCR beta cDNA libraries (carrying sample barcodes and UMIs). Via MiXCR, TCRdb re-called the 5' RACE reads, giving one row per CDR3 protein. The table lists about 360,000 distinct CDR3 sequences, over 13% of them singletons. Sample: PBMCs or a T cell subset sorted from them (not recorded which). The clonotype was recovered from a man between 18 and 35 years old who had mild COVID-19 (a few samples of this study predate the infection). Cell type and time point are not known. The rearrangement joins TRBV4-1 to TRBJ1-2; 9 bases are shared with TRBD1. Written as DNA, the CDR3 is TGCGCCAGCAGCCACGATCCCGGGACAGGGAAATATGGCTACACCTTC. This gives the protein CASSHDPGTGKYGYTF.